This T cell receptor (beta chain) was identified in a study of cytomegalovirus exposure and HLA in healthy donors. V was clipped by 0 bases and J by 7 bases, with 13 bases between them. The germline gives CDR1 SGHNT, CDR2 YENEEA. The CDR3 is made up of 15 amino acids. As to this clone: Its antigen is unknown.

The PCR contained 60 Vbeta and 13 Jbeta primers. The method was immunoSEQ multiplex PCR; TCRdb's version includes in-frame clones alone and lacks a portion of them. In the table there are roughly 98,000 clones, about 80% of which are singletons. Study outcomes and limitations: Association of a missense DCLRE1C variant with TCR beta V- and J-gene trimming was reported in a later analysis. In a later analysis, the majority of CMV-associated beta chains seemingly showed HLA restriction. Researchers catalogued about 160 TCR beta chains as cytomegalovirus-associated.

The source material was PBMCs. This rearrangement joins TRBV11-3 to TRBJ2-1, with D unclear. The receptor's source is a man between 35 and 55 years old in good health and CMV-seronegative. CDR3 loop: CASSLDLGPGNEQFF. The DNA of the CDR3 is TGTGCCAGCAGCTTAGATCTAGGCCCTGGGAATGAGCAGTTCTTC.